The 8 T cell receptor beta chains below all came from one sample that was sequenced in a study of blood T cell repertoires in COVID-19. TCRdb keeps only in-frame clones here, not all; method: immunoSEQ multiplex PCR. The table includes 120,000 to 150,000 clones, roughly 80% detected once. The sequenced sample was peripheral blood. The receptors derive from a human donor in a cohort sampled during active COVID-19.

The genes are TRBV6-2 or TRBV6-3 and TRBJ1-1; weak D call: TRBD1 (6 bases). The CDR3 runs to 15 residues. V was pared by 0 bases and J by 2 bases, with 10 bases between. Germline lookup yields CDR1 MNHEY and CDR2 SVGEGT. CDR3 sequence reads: CASSYSGTSNTEAFF. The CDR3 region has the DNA TGTGCCAGCAGTTACTCGGGGACAAGTAACACTGAAGCTTTCTTT.

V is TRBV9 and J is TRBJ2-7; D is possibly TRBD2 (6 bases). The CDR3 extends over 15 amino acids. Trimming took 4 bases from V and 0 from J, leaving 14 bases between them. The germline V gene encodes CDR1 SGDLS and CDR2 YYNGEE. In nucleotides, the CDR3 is TGTGCCAGCAGCCCGGGACTGGGGAACTCCTACGAGCAGTACTTC. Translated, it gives CASSPGLGNSYEQYF.

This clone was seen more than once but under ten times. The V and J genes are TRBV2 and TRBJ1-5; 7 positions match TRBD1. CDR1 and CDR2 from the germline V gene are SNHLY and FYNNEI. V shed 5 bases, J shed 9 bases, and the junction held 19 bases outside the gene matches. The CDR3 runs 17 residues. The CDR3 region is CASSRITQRTGLRPQHF. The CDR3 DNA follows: TGTGCCAGCAGTCGAATTACCCAAAGGACAGGACTAAGGCCCCAGCATTTT.

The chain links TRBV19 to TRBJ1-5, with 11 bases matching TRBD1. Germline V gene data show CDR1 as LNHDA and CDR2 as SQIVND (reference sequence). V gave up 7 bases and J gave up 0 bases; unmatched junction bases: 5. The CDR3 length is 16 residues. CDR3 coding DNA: TGTGCCAGTACCTGGGGACAGGGGGATAGCAATCAGCCCCAGCATTTT. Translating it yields CASTWGQGDSNQPQHF.

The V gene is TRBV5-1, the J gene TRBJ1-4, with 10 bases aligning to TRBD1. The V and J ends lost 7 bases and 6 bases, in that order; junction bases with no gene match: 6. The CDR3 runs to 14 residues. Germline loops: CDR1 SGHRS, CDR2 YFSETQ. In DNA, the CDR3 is TGCGCCAGCGCGACCGGGACAGGGGATGAAAAACTGTTTTTT. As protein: CASATGTGDEKLFF.

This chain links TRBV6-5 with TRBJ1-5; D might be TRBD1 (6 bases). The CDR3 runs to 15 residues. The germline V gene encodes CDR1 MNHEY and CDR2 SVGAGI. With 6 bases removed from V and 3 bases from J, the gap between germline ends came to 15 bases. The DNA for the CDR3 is TGTGCCAGCAGCCGAGCCGGACAGACCAATCAGCCCCAGCATTTT. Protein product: CASSRAGQTNQPQHF.

The CDR3 loop is CASGTGRETQYF. As DNA, the CDR3 is TGCGCCAGCGGAACAGGGCGGGAGACCCAGTACTTC. The chain carries TRBV10-2 and TRBJ2-5, with D possibly TRBD1 on 6 matching bases. Trimming cost V 8 bases and J 5 bases, with 12 bases left between them. This CDR3 has 12 amino acids. Germline V gene data show CDR1 as WSHSY and CDR2 as SAAADI.

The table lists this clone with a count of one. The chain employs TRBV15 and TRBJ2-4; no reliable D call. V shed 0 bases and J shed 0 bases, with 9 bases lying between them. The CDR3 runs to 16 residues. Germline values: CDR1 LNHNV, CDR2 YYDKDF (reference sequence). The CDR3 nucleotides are TGTGCCACCAGCAGAGATGGTGAACTAGCCAAAAACATTCAGTACTTC. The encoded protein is CATSRDGELAKNIQYF.